This TCR beta chain came from a study of TIL therapy for anti-PD-1-resistant metastatic lung cancer. At the level of the study: Most patients had lung adenocarcinoma. Tumors carried a median about 1.4 non-synonymous mutations per megabase.

This CDR3 region has 14 residues. Germline V gene sequence: CDR1 LNHDA, CDR2 SQIVND (reference sequence). V lost 1 base and J lost 4, with 5 bases in between. Time point defined: pre-treatment sample, taken before nivolumab and TIL therapy. This was the immunoSEQ v3 assay. TCRdb's table, derived via immunoSEQ multiplex PCR, lists solely in-frame clones and lacks some. Found here are roughly 46,000 clones, 70% to 90% of them singletons; the top ten hold 4% to 6%. This clone showed up just once. Its target is not known. Study-level results: Treatment-naive, never-smoker and oncogene-addicted patients were overrepresented in this highly selected cohort.

Sequenced material: blood, taken at baseline. V is TRBV19 and J is TRBJ2-6, with D uncertain. This clonotype originated in a person between 25 and 80 years old with non-small cell lung cancer. This CDR3 is CASSIGFGANVLTF. DNA of the CDR3: TGTGCCAGTAGTATAGGGTTCGGGGCCAACGTCCTGACTTTC.